The 14 T cell receptor beta chains in this list originate from one sample, sequenced in a study of T cell responses to AZD1222 COVID-19 vaccine. Repertoires were generated with immunoSEQ multiplex PCR, while TCRdb's copy carries only in-frame clones and drops some. Among some 150,000 clones listed, 88% were seen once. Sequenced here: peripheral blood, sampled on day 0 of MenACWY control vaccination. The receptors were gathered from an adult in good health.

This clone was seen only once. The chain joins TRBV6-2 or TRBV6-3 to TRBJ1-6, with TRBD1 as a possible D gene (5 bases). CDR3 length: 14 amino acids. CDR1 is MNHEY and CDR2 is SVGEGT in the germline V gene. V was trimmed by 4 bases and J by 8 bases, leaving 12 bases between them. The CDR3: CASSSGTGYSPLHF. The DNA of the CDR3 is TGTGCCAGCAGTTCCGGGACGGGCTATTCACCCCTCCACTTT.

The genes are TRBV6-5 and TRBJ1-5; D uncertain. The length of the CDR3 is 13 residues. The germline V and J ends were trimmed by 0 bases and 5 bases, with 5 bases remaining between them. Germline CDR1 MNHEY, CDR2 SVGAGI. CDR3 in DNA: TGTGCCAGCAGTTACTCGCCAGATCAGCCCCAGCATTTT. It is translated as CASSYSPDQPQHF.

This chain uses TRBV4-3 with TRBJ1-6; D is unresolved. Germline CDR1 is LGHNA and CDR2 is YSLEER. V was shortened by 3 bases and J by 8 bases, with 8 bases between the two germline ends. CDR3 length equals 13 residues. CDR3 sequence reads: CASSHGDDSPLHF. DNA of the CDR3: TGCGCCAGCAGCCACGGAGACGATTCACCCCTCCACTTT.

This clone appeared once. The chain has TRBV6-6 and TRBJ1-6, with a weak D call TRBD1 (6 bases). The CDR3 consists of 16 residues. Germline CDR1 MNHNY, CDR2 SVGAGI (reference sequence). V was cut by 8 bases and J by 6 bases, with 20 bases left in between. The CDR3 protein is CASGGGQLLSNSPLHF. Here the CDR3 DNA reads TGTGCCAGCGGGGGGGGACAACTACTATCTAATTCACCCCTCCACTTT.

V is TRBV6-5 and J is TRBJ1-2; perhaps TRBD1 as D (5 bases). V lost 2 bases and J 4 bases, leaving 5 bases between the germline ends. Germline values: CDR1 MNHEY, CDR2 SVGAGI. The CDR3 runs 12 residues. CDR3 nucleotides: TGTGCCAGCAGTTACAGGGGCTATGGCTACACCTTC. Residues: CASSYRGYGYTF.

The genes are TRBV5-6 and TRBJ1-2, with TRBD1 matching 9 bases. The CDR3 covers 16 residues. Germline CDR1 is SGHDT and CDR2 is YYEEEE. The V segment lost 0 bases and the J segment 3 bases; nucleotides outside the gene matches: 6. The CDR3 DNA sequence: TGTGCCAGCAGCTTGGAATACAGGGGGCGCGACTATGGCTACACCTTC. Protein product: CASSLEYRGRDYGYTF.

The V call is TRBV4-1, the J call TRBJ1-2; TRBD1 matches at 12 bases. CDR1 is MGHRA and CDR2 is YSYEKL in the germline V gene. The length of the CDR3 is 15 residues. J gave up 4 bases and V 3 bases, and 3 bases lay outside the gene matches. CDR3 sequence reads: CASSQGTGGGYGYTF. CDR3 DNA sequence: TGCGCCAGCAGCCAGGGGACAGGGGGCGGCTATGGCTACACCTTC.

There are a few counts of this clone. The chain is built from TRBV6-5 and TRBJ2-7; D unresolved. This CDR3 comprises 14 residues. The germline gives CDR1 MNHEY, CDR2 SVGAGI. V dropped 2 bases and J dropped 0 bases, with 8 bases sitting between them. The chain's CDR3 is CASSYQVSSYEQYF. DNA of the CDR3: TGTGCCAGCAGTTACCAGGTCAGCTCCTACGAGCAGTACTTC.

This clone came up a few times. This chain uses TRBV18 with TRBJ1-5, with TRBD1 matching 7 bases. The ends lost 4 bases at V and 4 bases at J; junction bases unmatched: 4. The CDR3 runs 14 residues. Germline-derived CDR1 and CDR2 are KGHSH and LQKENI. CDR3 in DNA: TGTGCCAGCTCACTGGGACAGAAAAATCAGCCCCAGCATTTT. Translating it yields CASSLGQKNQPQHF.

The chain links TRBV19 to TRBJ2-7; TRBD2 matches at 7 bases. Unmatched junction bases numbered 1, after V lost 0 bases and J lost 2 bases. The CDR3 is 14 amino acids. Germline assignment: CDR1 LNHDA and CDR2 SQIVND (reference sequence). The CDR3 is CASSIDGLAYEQYF. Written as DNA, the CDR3 is TGTGCCAGTAGTATAGATGGACTAGCCTACGAGCAGTACTTC.

The V and J genes are TRBV12-5 and TRBJ1-6; D unresolved. Per germline, CDR1 LGHNT and CDR2 FRNRAP. V was clipped by 5 bases and J by 8 bases, with 13 bases between them. The CDR3 is 14 amino acids. CDR3 in amino acids: CASGIGVMDSPLHF. The CDR3 DNA reads as TGTGCTAGTGGTATCGGGGTTATGGATTCACCCCTCCACTTT.

The V call is TRBV6-5, the J call TRBJ2-1; 11 positions agree with TRBD1. The CDR3 consists of 14 residues. Germline assignment: CDR1 MNHEY and CDR2 SVGAGI. V lost 8 bases to trimming and J lost 5 bases; unmatched junction nucleotides: 5. DNA of the CDR3: TGTGCCAGCTCCCGGACAGGGGGCCACAATGAGCAGTTCTTC. Residues: CASSRTGGHNEQFF.

This sequence joins TRBV28 and TRBJ1-1; 11 positions match TRBD1. Germline CDR1 and CDR2: MDHEN and SYDVKM. V dropped 4 bases and J dropped 5; count of bases not matched to a gene: 0. This CDR3 region has 13 residues. The CDR3 DNA reads as TGTGCCAGCAGTTGGGACAGGGGGACTGAAGCTTTCTTT. Translated, it gives CASSWDRGTEAFF.

This clone was detected once. Here the CDR3 reads CSVSPTSGGTYEQYF. The CDR3 DNA is TGCAGCGTAAGCCCTACTAGCGGGGGAACCTACGAGCAGTACTTC. The chain is built from TRBV29-1 and TRBJ2-7, with 11 bases fitting TRBD2. The trim removed 6 bases at V and 2 bases at J, leaving 9 bases unmatched. CDR3 length equals 15 residues. Germline V CDR1 and CDR2: SQVTM, ANQGSEA.